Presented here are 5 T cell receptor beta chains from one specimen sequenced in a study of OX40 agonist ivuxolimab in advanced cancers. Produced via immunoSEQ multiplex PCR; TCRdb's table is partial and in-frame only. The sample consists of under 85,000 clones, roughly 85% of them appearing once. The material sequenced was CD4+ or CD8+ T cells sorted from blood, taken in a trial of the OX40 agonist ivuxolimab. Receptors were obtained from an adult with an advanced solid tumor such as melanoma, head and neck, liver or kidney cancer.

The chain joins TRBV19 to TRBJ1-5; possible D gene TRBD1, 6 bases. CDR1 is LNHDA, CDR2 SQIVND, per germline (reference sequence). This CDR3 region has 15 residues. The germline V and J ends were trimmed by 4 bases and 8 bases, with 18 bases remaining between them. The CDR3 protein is CASSTNSDRWEPQHF. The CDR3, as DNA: TGTGCCAGTAGTACCAACTCTGACAGGTGGGAGCCCCAGCATTTT.

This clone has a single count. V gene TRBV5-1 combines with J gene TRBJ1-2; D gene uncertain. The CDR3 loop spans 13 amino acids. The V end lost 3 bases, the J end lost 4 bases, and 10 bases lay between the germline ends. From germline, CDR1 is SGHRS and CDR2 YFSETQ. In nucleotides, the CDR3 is TGCGCCAGCAGCTCACAAACGATCTATGGCTACACCTTC. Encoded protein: CASSSQTIYGYTF.

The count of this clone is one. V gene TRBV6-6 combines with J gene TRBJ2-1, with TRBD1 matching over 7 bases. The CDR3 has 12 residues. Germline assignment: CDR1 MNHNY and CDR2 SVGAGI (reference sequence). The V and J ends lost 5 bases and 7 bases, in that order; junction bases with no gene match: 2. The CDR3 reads CASSIQGNEQFF. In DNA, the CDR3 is TGTGCCAGCAGTATACAGGGGAATGAGCAGTTCTTC.

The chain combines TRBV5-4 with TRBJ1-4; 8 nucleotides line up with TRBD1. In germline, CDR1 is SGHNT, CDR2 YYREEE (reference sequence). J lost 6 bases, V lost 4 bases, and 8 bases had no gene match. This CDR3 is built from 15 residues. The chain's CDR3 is CASSLPGQDYEKLFF. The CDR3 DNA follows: TGTGCCAGCAGCCTCCCGGGACAGGATTATGAAAAACTGTTTTTT.

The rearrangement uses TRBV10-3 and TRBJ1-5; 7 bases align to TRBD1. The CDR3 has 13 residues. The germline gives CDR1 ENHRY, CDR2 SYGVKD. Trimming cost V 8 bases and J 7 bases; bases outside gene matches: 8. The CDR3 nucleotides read TGTGCCATCGGAGCGCAGGGGGGACAGCCCCAGCATTTT. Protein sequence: CAIGAQGGQPQHF.